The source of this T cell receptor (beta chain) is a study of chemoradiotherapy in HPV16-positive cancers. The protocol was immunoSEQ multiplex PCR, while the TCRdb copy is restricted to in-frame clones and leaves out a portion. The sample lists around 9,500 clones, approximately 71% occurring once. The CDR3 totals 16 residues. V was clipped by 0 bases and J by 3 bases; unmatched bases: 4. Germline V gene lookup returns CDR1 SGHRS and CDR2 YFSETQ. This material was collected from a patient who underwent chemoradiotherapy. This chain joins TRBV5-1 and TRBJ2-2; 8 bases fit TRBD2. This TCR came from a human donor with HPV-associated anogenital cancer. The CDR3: CASSLAGGAYTGELFF. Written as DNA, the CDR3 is TGCGCCAGCAGCTTGGCGGGGGGGGCTTACACCGGGGAGCTGTTTTTT.